This is a list of T cell receptor beta chains from one sample in a study of T cell responses to AZD1222 COVID-19 vaccine. Method: immunoSEQ multiplex PCR; TCRdb's copy keeps in-frame clones and lacks some. The sample yields 70,000 to 80,000 clones, roughly 89% seen once. This specimen consisted of peripheral blood, obtained on day 0 of AZD1222 vaccination. The receptors originated from an adult in good health. Both conserved end residues are part of each CDR3. Fields, in order: J gene, V gene, D gene, clone size, CDR3 DNA, CDR3 protein. A D gene is named only where the DNA matches it firmly. Clone size is shown for a subset of rows, as once, few, many or a class of expanded clone.

j_call: TRBJ1-4
v_call: TRBV25-1
d_call: NA
clone_size: few
cdr3_nt: TGTGCCAGCAGTGAGCGAGAGCGGAGGGAAAAACTGTTTTTT
cdr3_aa: CASSERERREKLFF

j_call: TRBJ2-7
v_call: TRBV28
d_call: NA
clone_size: NA
cdr3_nt: TGTGCCAGCAGTCCCGGCCCATTTTCTGCCGGGTACTTC
cdr3_aa: CASSPGPFSAGYF

j_call: TRBJ1-3
v_call: TRBV5-8
d_call: NA
clone_size: NA
cdr3_nt: TGTGCCAGCAGCTTCTACCGCTCTGGAAACACCATATATTTT
cdr3_aa: CASSFYRSGNTIYF

j_call: TRBJ1-6
v_call: TRBV29-1
d_call: TRBD1
clone_size: NA
cdr3_nt: TGCAGCGCCGGGGACAGTTCTAATTCACCCCTCCACTTT
cdr3_aa: CSAGDSSNSPLHF

j_call: TRBJ2-1
v_call: TRBV13
d_call: TRBD2
clone_size: NA
cdr3_nt: TGTGCCAGCAGCACCGGGGGGGGACTAGCGGCCTACAATGAGCAGTTCTTC
cdr3_aa: CASSTGGGLAAYNEQFF

j_call: TRBJ2-7
v_call: TRBV7-8
d_call: NA
clone_size: once
cdr3_nt: TGTGCCAGCAGCGACCCTTACAGTAGGGAGCAGTACTTC
cdr3_aa: CASSDPYSREQYF

j_call: TRBJ2-1
v_call: TRBV6-1
d_call: TRBD1
clone_size: NA
cdr3_nt: TGTGCCAGCAGTGACCCGACAGGGACGGGGCGGAATGAGCAGTTCTTC
cdr3_aa: CASSDPTGTGRNEQFF

j_call: TRBJ1-4
v_call: TRBV11-2
d_call: NA
clone_size: NA
cdr3_nt: TGTGCCACCGCCCAACGGCCAGGGGAAAAACTGTTTTTT
cdr3_aa: CATAQRPGEKLFF

j_call: TRBJ2-7
v_call: TRBV2
d_call: NA
clone_size: once
cdr3_nt: TGTGCCAGCAGTGAAGGAGGACACCCCAGCGAGCAGTACTTC
cdr3_aa: CASSEGGHPSEQYF

j_call: TRBJ1-1
v_call: TRBV5-1
d_call: TRBD1
clone_size: NA
cdr3_nt: TGCGCCAGCAGCCCCGGACAGGGTCTAGACCCTGAAGCTTTCTTT
cdr3_aa: CASSPGQGLDPEAFF

j_call: TRBJ1-4
v_call: TRBV7-9
d_call: TRBD1
clone_size: NA
cdr3_nt: TGTGCCAGCAGCTTACTCCCGGGACAGGGGGCAACTAATGAAAAACTGTTTTTT
cdr3_aa: CASSLLPGQGATNEKLFF

j_call: TRBJ2-2
v_call: TRBV3-1/TRBV3-2
d_call: NA
clone_size: NA
cdr3_nt: TGTGCCAGCAGCCGCCCGCGCGGCAGGAACACCGGGGAGCTGTTTTTT
cdr3_aa: CASSRPRGRNTGELFF

j_call: TRBJ1-4
v_call: TRBV6-6
d_call: TRBD1
clone_size: NA
cdr3_nt: TGTGCCAGCAGTCCGATACAGGGGGCTACTGAAAAACTGTTTTTT
cdr3_aa: CASSPIQGATEKLFF

j_call: TRBJ1-1
v_call: TRBV6-4
d_call: TRBD1
clone_size: NA
cdr3_nt: TGTGCCAGCACATCAGACAGGGGCACTGAAGCTTTCTTT
cdr3_aa: CASTSDRGTEAFF

j_call: TRBJ1-1
v_call: TRBV7-2
d_call: NA
clone_size: NA
cdr3_nt: TGTGCCAGCAGCCCCGGCCGCGTGGTGAAAGCTTTCTTT
cdr3_aa: CASSPGRVVKAFF

j_call: TRBJ1-2
v_call: TRBV14
d_call: NA
clone_size: NA
cdr3_nt: TGTGCCAGCAGCCAAGTGGGGCATGCAAGCTATGGCTACACCTTC
cdr3_aa: CASSQVGHASYGYTF

j_call: TRBJ2-5
v_call: TRBV19
d_call: NA
clone_size: NA
cdr3_nt: TGTGCCAGTAGTAGCACTAGAGTTGGAGAGACCCAGTACTTC
cdr3_aa: CASSSTRVGETQYF

j_call: TRBJ2-7
v_call: TRBV6-2/TRBV6-3
d_call: NA
clone_size: NA
cdr3_nt: TGTGCCAGCAGTTACAATGACGAGCAGTACTTC
cdr3_aa: CASSYNDEQYF

j_call: TRBJ2-1
v_call: TRBV21-1
d_call: NA
clone_size: few
cdr3_nt: TGTGCCAGCAGCACCAATGTAACGGGGTTCCGCTACAATGAGCAGTTCTTC
cdr3_aa: CASSTNVTGFRYNEQFF

j_call: TRBJ2-1
v_call: TRBV9
d_call: NA
clone_size: NA
cdr3_nt: TGTGCCAGCAGCGTAGCAGACGGGATATTCGGTGAGCAGTTCTTC
cdr3_aa: CASSVADGIFGEQFF

j_call: TRBJ1-2
v_call: TRBV9
d_call: NA
clone_size: NA
cdr3_nt: TGTGCCAGCAGCCCGGGGCAGGGGTATGGCTACACCTTC
cdr3_aa: CASSPGQGYGYTF

j_call: TRBJ2-5
v_call: TRBV5-1
d_call: NA
clone_size: NA
cdr3_nt: TGCGCCAGCAGCCCGGCAGGGGCTCAAGAGACCCAGTACTTC
cdr3_aa: CASSPAGAQETQYF

j_call: TRBJ1-4
v_call: TRBV6-1
d_call: TRBD1
clone_size: once
cdr3_nt: TGTGCCAGCAGCGAAGGGACAGGGTTTGAAAAACTGTTTTTT
cdr3_aa: CASSEGTGFEKLFF

j_call: TRBJ2-5
v_call: TRBV4-1
d_call: NA
clone_size: NA
cdr3_nt: TGCGCCAGCAGCCAAGGGGCAGGGAAAGAGACCCAGTACTTC
cdr3_aa: CASSQGAGKETQYF

j_call: TRBJ1-6
v_call: TRBV28
d_call: NA
clone_size: NA
cdr3_nt: TGTGCCAGCAGTTTGGTACAGACGGATAATTCACCCCTCCACTTT
cdr3_aa: CASSLVQTDNSPLHF

j_call: TRBJ2-2
v_call: TRBV3-1/TRBV3-2
d_call: NA
clone_size: NA
cdr3_nt: TGTGCCAGCAGCCAACGACTAGAGGGAGTCGGGGAGCTGTTTTTT
cdr3_aa: CASSQRLEGVGELFF

j_call: TRBJ2-2
v_call: TRBV7-3
d_call: NA
clone_size: NA
cdr3_nt: TGTGCCAGCAGCTTATTCCGGGACACCGGGGAGCTGTTTTTT
cdr3_aa: CASSLFRDTGELFF

j_call: TRBJ2-7
v_call: TRBV5-8
d_call: TRBD1
clone_size: once
cdr3_nt: TGTGCCAGCAGCTTGCCGGGGACAGGGTACTCCTACGAGCAGTACTTC
cdr3_aa: CASSLPGTGYSYEQYF

j_call: TRBJ2-3
v_call: TRBV18
d_call: TRBD2
clone_size: NA
cdr3_nt: TGTGCCAGCTCACCGGAGCGGGGGGGCCGTCTTACAGATACGCAGTATTTT
cdr3_aa: CASSPERGGRLTDTQYF

j_call: TRBJ2-1
v_call: TRBV9
d_call: NA
clone_size: NA
cdr3_nt: TGTGCCAGCAGCCCCAGCTCCTACAATGAGCAGTTCTTC
cdr3_aa: CASSPSSYNEQFF